In its sample, the clone carrying this T cell receptor beta chain was seen many times. Its antigen is currently unknown. The data were taken from a study of Graves' ophthalmopathy and Graves' hyperthyroidism. Study summary: Researchers obtained peripheral blood at initial diagnosis, before any treatment had begun.

The study amplified TCR beta CDR3 regions using RNA transcripts. First-round RT-PCR employed HTBI primers, with a second-round multiplex PCR after it. One entry per CDR3 protein, called by TCRdb with MiXCR from the multiplex PCR reads. Of 500,000 to 700,000 distinct CDR3 sequences listed, 20% to 25% are singletons. Overall study findings and caveats: Blood also held most thyroid clonotypes expanded above 0.001 frequency.

Trimming removed 7 bases at V and 7 bases at J, with 17 bases between. The CDR3 is made up of 14 amino acids. Germline lookup yields CDR1 MNHNS and CDR2 SASEGT. This receptor was identified in a young woman with stable Graves' hyperthyroidism. Some clones in this sample may be carry-over from other donors' samples. Sequencing was done on a sample of peripheral blood. The genes are TRBV6-1 and TRBJ1-3, with D possibly TRBD1 on 6 matching bases. CDR3 nucleotide sequence: TGTGCCAGCATGAGTTACTCAGGGGCGAACACCATATATTTT. Its translation: CASMSYSGANTIYF.